The clone carrying this T cell receptor beta chain is a singleton in its sample. Trimming took 1 base from V and 5 from J; bases not matched to a gene: 5. Per germline, CDR1 SGHVS and CDR2 FNYEAQ. CDR3 length equals 17 residues. Specified time point: before trial treatment. The data were taken from a study of low-dose radiotherapy and immunotherapy resistance in tumors. Priming of first-strand cDNA relied on TRAV- and TRBV-specific primers (covering alpha and beta chains). With a V-primer adapter and a constant-region primer, TCRs were amplified for about 20 PCR cycles. In TCRdb, the reads were re-called with MiXCR into one record per CDR3 protein. Found here are 60,000 to 90,000 distinct CDR3 sequences, less than 40% of them singletons; the top ten hold 11%.

The source was PBMCs, collected before treatment. The rearrangement links TRBV7-6 to TRBJ2-3; TRBD2 agrees at 14 bases. The receptor's source is a female donor with ovarian cancer. The CDR3, as DNA: TGTGCCAGCAGCTTAGAGACTAGCGGGGGGGCCGAAGATACGCAGTATTTT. Its protein product is CASSLETSGGAEDTQYF.